This T cell receptor (beta chain) was identified in a study of identical twins. General study results and limits: Fewer insertions marked abundant cord blood beta clonotypes; young adult naive trended weakly, memory not at all.

This clonotype was picked up a small number of times. Its antigen is currently unknown. The V end was cut by 0 bases, the J end by 4 bases, with 3 bases between. Germline V gene data show CDR1 as SNHLY and CDR2 as FYNNEI. CDR3 length: 13 residues. TCRdb recomputed calls from the 5' RACE reads with MiXCR, one row per CDR3 protein. Of 500,000 to 650,000 distinct CDR3 sequences listed, under 25% are singletons. The same data also contributed to another study, on yellow fever vaccine responses in identical twins.

This sequence originates from a woman aged 18-35 years in good health. The sequencing sample was made of CD4+ T cells sorted from blood. V is TRBV2 and J is TRBJ2-2; D is unclear. The CDR3 bases are TGTGCCAGCAGTGAAGCGGTCACCGGGGAGCTGTTTTTT. Translating it yields CASSEAVTGELFF.